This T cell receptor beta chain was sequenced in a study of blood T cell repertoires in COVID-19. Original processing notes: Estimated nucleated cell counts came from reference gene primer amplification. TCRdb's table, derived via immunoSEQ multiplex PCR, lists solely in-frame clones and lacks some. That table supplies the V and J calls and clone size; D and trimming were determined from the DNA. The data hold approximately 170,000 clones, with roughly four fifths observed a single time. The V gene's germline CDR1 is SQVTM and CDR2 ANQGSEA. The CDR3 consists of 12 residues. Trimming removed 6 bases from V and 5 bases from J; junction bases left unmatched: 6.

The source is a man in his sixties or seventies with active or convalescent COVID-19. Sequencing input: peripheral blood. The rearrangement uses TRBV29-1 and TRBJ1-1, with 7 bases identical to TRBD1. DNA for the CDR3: TGCAGCGTCCACAGGGGTGGAACTGAAGCTTTCTTT. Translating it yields CSVHRGGTEAFF.